The present T cell receptor (beta chain) was sequenced within a study of cytotoxic CD8 clonotypes in ibrutinib-treated CLL. Trimming cost V 5 bases and J 5 bases, with 21 bases left between them. There are 16 residues in the CDR3. Germline values: CDR1 SGHTA, CDR2 FQGNSA. The method was immunoSEQ multiplex PCR; TCRdb's version includes in-frame clones alone and lacks a portion of them. The data contain hundreds of thousands of clones, over 60% of them singletons. The sequences come from PBMCs, collected after 36 months of ibrutinib treatment. This clonotype was obtained from a human donor with chronic lymphocytic leukemia. The V and J genes are TRBV7-2 and TRBJ1-2; tentative D call: TRBD1 (6 bases). As DNA, the CDR3 is TGTGCCAGCAGCCAGACCGTACGACAGGCCGGTTATGGCTACACCTTC. The encoded protein is CASSQTVRQAGYGYTF.